These 25 T cell receptor beta chains share one sample of origin, sequenced in a study of shared clonotypes between healthy human individuals. Assay used: immunoSEQ multiplex PCR; TCRdb lists only in-frame clones, some missing. The sample lists around 2.5 million clones, 93% occurring once. Sample: naive CD4+ T cells from PBMCs. As to subset: CD45RA+ positively selected. These receptors were obtained from a young man in good health. Some clones in this sample may be carry-over from other donors' samples.

J is TRBJ2-2 and V is TRBV19; TRBD1 matches 9 bases. Germline-derived CDR1 and CDR2 are LNHDA and SQIVND (reference sequence). The V segment lost 6 bases and the J segment 8 bases; nucleotides outside the gene matches: 10. CDR3 size: 15 residues. CDR3 amino acids: CASSFPGTGIGELFF. Here the CDR3 DNA reads TGTGCCAGTAGCTTTCCCGGGACAGGGATAGGGGAGCTGTTTTTT.

This rearrangement joins TRBV28 to TRBJ1-3; D uncertain. Per the germline V gene, CDR1 is MDHEN and CDR2 is SYDVKM. The CDR3 consists of 16 residues. V was cut by 1 base and J by 0 bases, with 10 bases left in between. The CDR3 DNA reads TGTGCCAGCAGTTTATTATACAGTTCCTCTGGAAACACCATATATTTT. Its translation: CASSLLYSSSGNTIYF.

This sequence joins TRBV19 and TRBJ1-1; D gene ambiguous. The CDR3 runs 14 residues. Per germline, CDR1 LNHDA and CDR2 SQIVND (reference sequence). V lost 5 bases, J lost 1 base, and 11 bases lay in between. The CDR3 nucleotides are TGTGCCAGTAGTGCCGGGGAGAAGAACACTGAAGCTTTCTTT. Amino acid sequence: CASSAGEKNTEAFF. Full variable domain (missing parts from reference TRBV19 and TRBJ1-1): DGGITQSPKYLFRKEGQNVTLSCEQNLNHDAMYWYRQDPGQGLRLIYYSQIVNDFQKGDIAEGYSVSREKKESFPLTVTSAQKNPTAFYLCASSAGEKNTEAFFGQGTRLTVV.

V and J are TRBV28 and TRBJ1-2; D is perhaps TRBD1 (5 bases). Between the trimmed V and J ends, which lost 3 bases and 1 base, there was a span of 15 bases. Per germline, CDR1 MDHEN and CDR2 SYDVKM. This CDR3 has 16 residues. CDR3 protein: CASSLGPWTNNYGYTF. Written as DNA, the CDR3 is TGTGCCAGCAGTTTGGGACCCTGGACCAATAACTATGGCTACACCTTC.

The chain has TRBV6-4 and TRBJ2-1; 9 nucleotides line up with TRBD2. The CDR3 runs 16 residues. The ends lost 0 bases at V and 6 bases at J; junction bases unmatched: 6. Per germline, CDR1 MRHNA and CDR2 SNTAGT. The CDR3 loop is CASSDSRSGRTNEQFF. CDR3 DNA sequence: TGTGCCAGCAGTGACTCGCGTAGCGGGAGAACCAATGAGCAGTTCTTC.

The rearrangement joins TRBV7-2 to TRBJ2-3, with D hard to call. Trimming cost V 4 bases and J 1 base, with 12 bases left between them. CDR1 is SGHTA and CDR2 is FQGNSA in the germline V gene. The CDR3 runs to 15 residues. CDR3 coding DNA: TGTGCCAGCAGCTCCTACACTCCAGGCACAGATACGCAGTATTTT. This gives the protein CASSSYTPGTDTQYF.

This sequence joins TRBV28 and TRBJ1-2, with D hard to call. V was shortened by 2 bases and J by 13 bases, with 11 bases between the two germline ends. Germline values: CDR1 MDHEN, CDR2 SYDVKM. This CDR3 region has 11 residues. The CDR3 loop reads CASSLTGYFTF. Here the CDR3 DNA reads TGTGCCAGCAGTTTAACTGGGTATTTCACCTTC.

The V call is TRBV14, the J call TRBJ1-3; no definite D call. V lost 8 bases to trimming and J lost 0 bases, with 5 bases between them. Germline V gene sequence: CDR1 SGHDN, CDR2 FVKESK. The CDR3 spans 12 residues. The CDR3 loop is CASGHSGNTIYF. As DNA, the CDR3 is TGTGCCAGCGGTCACTCTGGAAACACCATATATTTT.

J is TRBJ1-2 and V is TRBV28; D may be TRBD1 (5 bases). This CDR3 has 19 amino acids. Trimming left V 0 bases short and J 5 bases short, with 25 bases between. Germline V gives CDR1 MDHEN, CDR2 SYDVKM. Here the CDR3 reads CASSLWIGRTQGLGYGYTF. The CDR3, as DNA: TGTGCCAGCAGTTTATGGATAGGGAGGACCCAGGGCCTTGGGTATGGCTACACCTTC.

This chain connects TRBV18 to TRBJ1-4; D unclear. The CDR3 covers 16 residues. Germline CDR1 and CDR2: KGHSH and LQKENI. Trimming took 3 bases from V and 6 from J, leaving 17 bases between them. This CDR3 is CASSPQNSLVDEKLFF. The DNA for the CDR3 is TGTGCCAGCTCACCCCAGAACAGTTTAGTGGATGAAAAACTGTTTTTT.

The CDR3 nucleotides are TGTGCCAGCAGTTTTATCAGGGCAAACTACGAGCAGTACTTC. The encoded protein is CASSFIRANYEQYF. The V call is TRBV28, the J call TRBJ2-7; D perhaps matches TRBD1 (5 bases). V lost 3 bases and J lost 3, with 12 bases in between. This CDR3 has 14 amino acids. CDR1 and CDR2 from the germline V gene are MDHEN and SYDVKM.

This clone has more than one count but fewer than ten. This rearrangement joins TRBV5-1 to TRBJ1-1; TRBD1 is a possible D gene (6 bases). Trimming left V 0 bases short and J 5 bases short, with 11 bases between. Germline CDR1 and CDR2: SGHRS and YFSETQ. The CDR3 covers 14 residues. The CDR3 sequence is CASSLGPQGTEAFF. CDR3 DNA sequence: TGCGCCAGCAGCTTGGGACCTCAGGGGACTGAAGCTTTCTTT. Complete variable domain (other parts from reference TRBV5-1 and TRBJ1-1): KAGVTQTPRYLIKTRGQQVTLSCSPISGHRSVSWYQQTPGQGLQFLFEYFSETQRNKGNFPGRFSGRQFSNSRSEMNVSTLELGDSALYLCASSLGPQGTEAFFGQGTRLTVV.

The V gene is TRBV4-1, the J gene TRBJ2-7, with 14 bases matching TRBD2. The ends lost 4 bases at V and 2 bases at J; junction bases unmatched: 1. The CDR3 consists of 15 residues. CDR1 MGHRA and CDR2 YSYEKL come from the germline V gene. The CDR3 sequence: CASSPGLAGAYEQYF. CDR3 DNA sequence: TGCGCCAGCAGCCCGGGACTAGCGGGAGCCTACGAGCAGTACTTC.

This chain connects TRBV19 to TRBJ2-2; D unclear. CDR1 is LNHDA and CDR2 is SQIVND in the germline V gene (reference sequence). Trimming shortened V by 7 bases and J by 4 bases, and 10 bases separated the two germline ends. CDR3 length: 13 amino acids. CDR3 DNA: TGTGCCAGTACCATGACGAGCACCGGGGAGCTGTTTTTT. Translation gives CASTMTSTGELFF.

The chain joins TRBV28 to TRBJ1-1; 8 bases map to TRBD1. The V and J ends lost 6 bases and 8 bases, in that order; junction bases with no gene match: 5. Germline values: CDR1 MDHEN, CDR2 SYDVKM. The CDR3 length is 12 residues. Written as DNA, the CDR3 is TGTGCCAGCAGCCAGACAGGGGTAGAAGCTTTCTTT. Translated: CASSQTGVEAFF.

This chain connects TRBV5-8 to TRBJ2-5, with D possibly matching TRBD2 (6 bases). This CDR3 contains 17 residues. Trimming removed 2 bases from V and 1 base from J, with 18 bases in between. The germline CDR1 and CDR2 sequences are SGHTS and YDEGEE. CDR3 loop: CASSLFERAGLQETQYF. The CDR3 bases are TGTGCCAGCAGCTTATTTGAAAGGGCGGGACTCCAAGAGACCCAGTACTTC.

The V call is TRBV7-9, the J call TRBJ1-1; 8 bases are a match to TRBD1. With 5 bases clipped from V and 2 bases from J, the junction kept 7 bases outside the gene matches. Germline values: CDR1 SEHNR, CDR2 FQNEAQ (reference sequence). This CDR3 region has 15 residues. CDR3 protein: CASSQHGQGNTEAFF. CDR3 nucleotides: TGTGCCAGCAGCCAACACGGACAGGGAAACACTGAAGCTTTCTTT.

This rearrangement joins TRBV2 to TRBJ2-3, with a weak D call TRBD1 (6 bases). The CDR3 sequence is 14 residues long. Germline CDR1 SNHLY, CDR2 FYNNEI. Trimming took 8 bases from V and 2 from J, leaving 14 bases between them. For the CDR3, the DNA is TGTGCCAGCCCAGACAGGATCCTCACAGATACGCAGTATTTT. This translates into CASPDRILTDTQYF.

The CDR3: CASSLWVYEQYF. The CDR3 nucleotides are TGTGCCAGCAGCTTATGGGTTTACGAGCAGTACTTC. This sequence joins TRBV7-9 and TRBJ2-7, with D uncertain. From germline, CDR1 is SEHNR and CDR2 FQNEAQ (reference sequence). This CDR3 spans 12 amino acids. The V and J ends lost 2 bases and 4 bases respectively, with 6 bases between them.

This clone was recorded a few times. The chain has TRBV19 and TRBJ1-1; a weak D match, TRBD1 (5 bases). CDR3 size: 13 residues. Per germline, CDR1 LNHDA and CDR2 SQIVND (reference sequence). V was cut by 11 bases and J by 0 bases, with 13 bases left in between. The CDR3 spells CAAGAAMNTEAFF. The CDR3 DNA follows: TGTGCCGCTGGGGCAGCAATGAACACTGAAGCTTTCTTT.

The chain is built from TRBV28 and TRBJ1-4; TRBD1 aligns across 9 bases. Germline V lookup: CDR1 MDHEN, CDR2 SYDVKM. With 3 bases clipped from V and 5 bases from J, the junction kept 7 bases outside the gene matches. The CDR3 is 16 residues long. The CDR3 DNA sequence: TGTGCCAGCAGTTTTGGGGACAGGGAGGGCAATGAAAAACTGTTTTTT. Translation: CASSFGDREGNEKLFF.

In its sample, this clone was seen once. The rearrangement uses TRBV5-1 and TRBJ2-1; D remains unclear. The ends were cut back, 4 bases at V and 3 bases at J, with 14 bases in the middle. The CDR3 spans 15 residues. Per the germline V gene, CDR1 is SGHRS and CDR2 is YFSETQ. CDR3 protein: CASSDGPASYNEQFF. The CDR3 nucleotides are TGCGCCAGCAGCGACGGCCCTGCTAGCTACAATGAGCAGTTCTTC.

V gene TRBV18 combines with J gene TRBJ2-7; maybe TRBD2 (6 bases). Between the trimmed V and J ends, which lost 5 bases and 4 bases, there was a span of 15 bases. The CDR3 loop spans 14 amino acids. Germline V gene data show CDR1 as KGHSH and CDR2 as LQKENI. The CDR3 nucleotides are TGTGCCAGCTCAGCGAATACCGGGAGTTACGAGCAGTACTTC. Translating it yields CASSANTGSYEQYF.

V and J are TRBV2 and TRBJ2-5, with 11 bases that match TRBD2. The germline CDR1 and CDR2 sequences are SNHLY and FYNNEI. The junction had 12 bases not matched to a gene; V was cut back by 6 bases and J by 12 bases. The CDR3 has 14 residues. The CDR3 bases are TGTGCCAGCAGCTCGGATAGCGGGAGGGCCTATAAGTACTTC. Encoded protein: CASSSDSGRAYKYF.

With regard to this clone: The same CDR3 arises from other DNA sequences in this sample as well. The V and J genes are TRBV19 and TRBJ1-5; the match to TRBD1 covers 8 bases. This CDR3 has 15 residues. Germline V lookup: CDR1 LNHDA, CDR2 SQIVND (reference sequence). The V gene end was trimmed by 5 bases and the J gene end by 2 bases; junction bases not matched to a gene: 5. The CDR3, as DNA: TGTGCCAGTAGTGTCGGACAGGGAGGCAATCAGCCCCAGCATTTT. This codes for CASSVGQGGNQPQHF.